The clone carrying this T cell receptor beta chain was detected ten times or more. Its antigen is unknown. The data were taken from a study of blood T cells in healthy people across ages. Study results and limitations: Percentage of naive T cells showed a strong correlation with TCR beta diversity.

With a J-beta primer mix and a sample-barcoded 5' primer, a second PCR ran about 7 to 12 cycles. Via MiXCR, TCRdb re-called the 5' RACE reads, giving one row per CDR3 protein. The repertoire has about 930,000 distinct CDR3 sequences, about 27% of them found once; the top ten carry more than 8.5%. CDR1 and CDR2 from the germline V gene are SGHRS and YFSETQ. V lost 4 bases, J lost 1 base, and 8 bases stayed unmatched. This CDR3 has 16 amino acids. The data were also submitted as part of a second study, on T cells of mothers and their children.

The TCR comes from a woman between 35 and 50 years old in good health. The chain recombines TRBV5-1 with TRBJ2-7; 10 bases fit TRBD1. The specimen sequenced was blood. CDR3 DNA: TGCGCCAGCAGCGGATTCGGACAGGGGGTTTCCTACGAGCAGTACTTC. Its protein is CASSGFGQGVSYEQYF.